This T cell receptor (beta chain) derives from a study of long-term antiretroviral therapy in people with HIV. Running of the v3.0 immunoSEQ assay took place at survey level. The method was immunoSEQ multiplex PCR; TCRdb's version includes in-frame clones alone and lacks a portion of them. The profile shows tens of thousands of clones, approximately 85% of them singletons. V dropped 4 bases and J dropped 3; count of bases not matched to a gene: 9. Germline CDR1 SGHKS, CDR2 YYEKEE (reference sequence). The CDR3 spans 15 residues. Every participant gave one or more pre-ART and two or more post-ART PBMC samples.

This receptor was obtained from a man younger than 35 with HIV. The specimen was unsorted PBMCs, collected about 3.3 years after starting antiretroviral therapy. The rearrangement uses TRBV5-5 and TRBJ1-2; 7 bases are shared with TRBD1. The CDR3 nucleotides read TGTGCCAGCAGCGACCGACAGGGCACTCACTATGGCTACACCTTC. As protein: CASSDRQGTHYGYTF.